Sequencing of this T cell receptor (beta chain) was carried out in a study of cytomegalovirus exposure and HLA in healthy donors. Study as a whole: Genotyping of under 500 donors showed that around 81% belonged to the Caucasian-associated ancestry cluster. Overall study findings and caveats: The authors later found HLA-associated TCR beta chains more clonally expanded than equally common others.

The germline V gene encodes CDR1 LNHNV and CDR2 YYDKDF (reference sequence). The CDR3 runs 13 residues. Trimming pared 1 base from V and 7 bases from J, leaving 10 bases between. The PCR had 60 Vbeta and 13 Jbeta primers. Sequencing was performed with immunoSEQ multiplex PCR; in TCRdb, only in-frame clones are kept and a portion is missing. The table includes 130,000 or so clones, 77% detected once. As concerns this clone: Its matching antigen is unknown.

V gene TRBV15 combines with J gene TRBJ1-1, with D hard to call. The sequenced material came from PBMCs. The clonotype originates from a female donor in good health and CMV-seronegative. The CDR3 loop reads CATSRGLGVEAFF. The CDR3 DNA reads as TGTGCCACCAGCAGAGGTTTAGGAGTTGAAGCTTTCTTT.